The T cell receptor beta chain described here comes from a study of cytomegalovirus exposure and HLA in healthy donors. General observations from the study: The investigators catalogued 150 or so TCR beta chains as cytomegalovirus-associated. In a later analysis, TCR beta V- and J-gene trimming was associated with a missense DCLRE1C variant. There were some public TCRs occurring in many donors, but most TCR sequences were rare. Most of the CMV-associated TCR beta chains (in a later analysis) appeared to be HLA-restricted.

On this clone: No antigen is known for it.

It was with 60 Vbeta and 13 Jbeta primers that the PCR ran. TCRdb's table, derived via immunoSEQ multiplex PCR, lists solely in-frame clones and lacks some. The sample lists 100,000 to 150,000 clones; about 72% were seen once. This receptor was obtained from a man aged 50-59 years in good health and CMV-seropositive. Input material: PBMCs.

CDR3 amino acids: CASNVAGAYNEQFF. The CDR3 region has the DNA TGTGCCAGTAATGTAGCGGGAGCCTACAATGAGCAGTTCTTC. The chain carries TRBV19 and TRBJ2-1; the match to TRBD2 covers 9 bases. Germline CDR1 reads LNHDA; CDR2 reads SQIVND (reference sequence). The CDR3 is 14 residues long. V shed 7 bases, J shed 2 bases, and the junction held 3 bases outside the gene matches.